These 16 T cell receptor beta chains originate from one sample sequenced in a study of T cell changes during pregnancy in multiple sclerosis. This table comes from immunoSEQ multiplex PCR, and its TCRdb copy is limited to in-frame clones, with some not included. Of 90,000 to 120,000 clones listed, 90% to 95% are singletons. The specimen was peripheral blood, collected before pregnancy. All receptors come from a female donor with multiple sclerosis, enrolled in a pregnancy study.

CDR3 sequence: CASSRRECNLGRESDCEQYF. In nucleotides, the CDR3 is TGCGCCAGCAGCCGAAGAGAGTGTAATTTGGGGCGGGAGTCTGACTGCGAGCAGTACTTC. The J gene is TRBJ2-7, the V gene TRBV4-1; TRBD2 aligns across 7 bases. Germline CDR1 is MGHRA and CDR2 is YSYEKL. The CDR3 is 20 amino acids. Germline trimming cut 4 bases from V and 6 bases from J; bases unmatched to any gene: 27.

This clone was recorded only once. V gene TRBV11-2 combines with J gene TRBJ2-3; D might be TRBD2 (6 bases). Germline V gene lookup returns CDR1 SGHAT and CDR2 FQNNGV. V lost 4 bases and J 2 bases, leaving 7 bases between the germline ends. This CDR3 region has 13 residues. CDR3 nucleotides: TGTGCCAGCAGCTGGACTACCACAGATACGCAGTATTTT. Residues: CASSWTTTDTQYF.

The CDR3 is CASSFINEQFF. For the CDR3, the DNA is TGTGCCAGCAGCTTTATTAATGAGCAGTTCTTC. J is TRBJ2-1 and V is TRBV5-6; D is uncertain. The V gene's germline CDR1 is SGHDT and CDR2 YYEEEE. This CDR3 is built from 11 residues. V was pared by 2 bases and J by 7 bases, with 4 bases between.

The V call is TRBV6-1, the J call TRBJ2-7, with no clear D. V lost 2 bases and J 6 bases, leaving 14 bases between the germline ends. This CDR3 comprises 14 residues. CDR1 and CDR2 from the germline V gene are MNHNS and SASEGT. CDR3: CASSEPRLQAEQYF. The CDR3 region has the DNA TGTGCCAGCAGTGAACCCCGCCTGCAGGCCGAGCAGTACTTC.

The gene calls are TRBV11-2 and TRBJ2-5; TRBD2 aligns across 9 bases. V trimming: 5 bases; J trimming: 3 bases; junction bases outside the gene matches: 4. Germline V gene lookup returns CDR1 SGHAT and CDR2 FQNNGV. The CDR3 runs 14 residues. The CDR3 sequence is CASSKGLAKETQYF. DNA for the CDR3: TGTGCCAGCAGCAAGGGACTAGCAAAAGAGACCCAGTACTTC. Variable domain in full (rest from reference TRBV11-2 and TRBJ2-5): EAGVAQSPRYKIIEKRQSVAFWCNPISGHATLYWYQQILGQGPKLLIQFQNNGVVDDSQLPKDRFSAERLKGVDSTLKIQPAKLEDSAVYLCASSKGLAKETQYFGPGTRLLVL.

V and J are TRBV5-1 and TRBJ2-1, with 8 bases that match TRBD2. This CDR3 comprises 14 residues. The J segment lost 5 bases and the V segment lost 5 bases, leaving 6 bases of the junction unmatched. The germline V gene has CDR1 SGHRS and CDR2 YFSETQ. Written as DNA, the CDR3 is TGCGCCAGCAGAGGAAGCGGGAGCCACAATGAGCAGTTCTTC. Translated: CASRGSGSHNEQFF.

This sequence joins TRBV18 and TRBJ2-7; TRBD2 aligns across 9 bases. This CDR3 is 16 amino acids long. The germline CDR1 and CDR2 sequences are KGHSH and LQKENI. The junction had 10 bases not matched to a gene; V was cut back by 6 bases and J by 1 base. The CDR3 is CASSRGSGRSSYEQYF. The CDR3 DNA follows: TGTGCCAGCTCCCGGGGTAGCGGGAGATCTTCCTACGAGCAGTACTTC.

This rearrangement joins TRBV30 to TRBJ2-7; 13 bases are a match to TRBD2. From germline, CDR1 is GTSNPN and CDR2 SVGIG (reference sequence). Trimming took 8 bases from V and 11 from J; bases not matched to a gene: 6. The CDR3 totals 11 residues. The CDR3 nucleotides read TGTGCCGGGGGACTAGCGGGGCCCGAGTACTTC. Protein: CAGGLAGPEYF.

This clone was seen a few times. Other DNA sequences in the same sample also yield this CDR3. This sequence joins TRBV7-9 and TRBJ2-7; tentative D call: TRBD1 (6 bases). Germline-derived CDR1 and CDR2 are SEHNR and FQNEAQ (reference sequence). Trimming left V 5 bases short and J 4 bases short, with 9 bases between. The CDR3 spans 12 residues. The CDR3 DNA is TGTGCCAGCAGCCTCAGGGGTTACGAGCAGTACTTC. This gives the protein CASSLRGYEQYF.

This chain connects TRBV7-8 to TRBJ1-1; D is ambiguous. The CDR3 covers 14 residues. V lost 4 bases and J 2 bases, leaving 11 bases between the germline ends. The V gene's germline CDR1 is SGHVS and CDR2 FQNEAQ. CDR3 protein: CASSSYNLNTEAFF. CDR3 coding DNA: TGTGCCAGCAGCTCCTATAATTTAAACACTGAAGCTTTCTTT.

The chain joins TRBV7-9 to TRBJ1-5, with 8 bases matching TRBD1. V was pared by 1 base and J by 4 bases, with 9 bases of the junction left unmatched. CDR3 size: 17 residues. Germline assignment: CDR1 SEHNR and CDR2 FQNEAQ (reference sequence). The chain's CDR3 is CASSLGAGGAGNQPQHF. The CDR3 DNA reads as TGTGCCAGCAGCTTAGGGGCAGGGGGCGCGGGGAATCAGCCCCAGCATTTT.

This clone was seen a single time. The rearrangement links TRBV5-4 to TRBJ2-1, with TRBD1 identical over 10 bases. The CDR3 consists of 13 residues. Germline CDR1 is SGHNT and CDR2 is YYREEE (reference sequence). V shed 0 bases and J 16 bases; nucleotides not matched to a gene: 7. The CDR3 nucleotides are TGTGCCAGCAGCTTGGCGGTGGACAGGGGGATCTTCTTC. Protein sequence: CASSLAVDRGIFF. The variable domain in full, completed from reference TRBV5-4 and TRBJ2-1, reads ETGVTQSPTHLIKTRGQQVTLRCSSQSGHNTVSWYQQALGQGPQFIFQYYREEENGRGNFPPRFSGLQFPNYSSELNVNALELDDSALYLCASSLAVDRGIFFGPGTRLTVL.

The chain has TRBV7-2 and TRBJ1-2; 8 bases agree with TRBD1. V dropped 5 bases and J dropped 3; count of bases not matched to a gene: 17. The CDR3 has 18 residues. The V gene's germline CDR1 is SGHTA and CDR2 FQGNSA. CDR3 sequence (DNA): TGTGCCAGCAGCCATATTCCCCTCTCAGTGACAGGGGACTATGGCTACACCTTC. Protein product: CASSHIPLSVTGDYGYTF.

The chain is built from TRBV9 and TRBJ2-1; 9 bases map to TRBD2. The J segment lost 8 bases and the V segment lost 1 base, leaving 10 bases of the junction unmatched. The CDR3 runs to 16 residues. From germline, CDR1 is SGDLS and CDR2 YYNGEE. The CDR3: CASSVLGGRAGDEQFF. The DNA of the CDR3 is TGTGCCAGCAGCGTATTGGGCGGGAGGGCAGGAGATGAGCAGTTCTTC.

V is TRBV27 and J is TRBJ1-5; possibly TRBD1 for D (5 bases). This CDR3 is built from 15 residues. Germline lookup yields CDR1 MNHEY and CDR2 SMNVEV (reference sequence). The V end lost 7 bases, the J end lost 3 bases, and 16 bases lay between the germline ends. CDR3 protein: CASTPRGKSNQPQHF. CDR3 nucleotide sequence: TGTGCCAGCACCCCCCGGGGGAAGTCCAATCAGCCCCAGCATTTT.

The genes are TRBV5-6 and TRBJ2-7, with 7 bases matching TRBD2. Per germline, CDR1 SGHDT and CDR2 YYEEEE. V shed 0 bases and J 4 bases; nucleotides not matched to a gene: 4. This CDR3 has 14 amino acids. CDR3 loop: CASSLARAGYEQYF. CDR3 bases: TGTGCCAGCAGCTTGGCCCGAGCGGGATACGAGCAGTACTTC.